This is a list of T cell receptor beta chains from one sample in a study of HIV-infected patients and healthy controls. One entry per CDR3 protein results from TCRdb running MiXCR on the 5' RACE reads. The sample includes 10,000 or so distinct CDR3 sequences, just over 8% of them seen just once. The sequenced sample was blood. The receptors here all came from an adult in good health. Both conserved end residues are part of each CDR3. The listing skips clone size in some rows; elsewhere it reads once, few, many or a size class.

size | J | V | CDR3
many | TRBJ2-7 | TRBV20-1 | CSAISGGQTYEQYF
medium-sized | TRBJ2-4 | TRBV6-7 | CASSSRNKNIQYF
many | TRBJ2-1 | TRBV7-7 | CASSIGLAGANEQFF
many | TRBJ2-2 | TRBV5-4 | CASSLDPRNTGELFF
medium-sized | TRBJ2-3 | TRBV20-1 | CSADGNTQYF
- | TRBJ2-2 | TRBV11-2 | CASSRDRAGELFF
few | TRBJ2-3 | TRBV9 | CASSKTTGTSGRFADTQYF
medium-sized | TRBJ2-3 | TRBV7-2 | CASSLAGAGPTDTQYF
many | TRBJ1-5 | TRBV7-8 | CASSSHGDNQPQHF
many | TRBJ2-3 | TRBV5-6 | CASSLGQSSGTGTDTQYF
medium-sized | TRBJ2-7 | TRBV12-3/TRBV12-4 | CASSFGQLPSYEQYF
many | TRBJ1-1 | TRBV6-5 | CATTRDRDMNTEAFF
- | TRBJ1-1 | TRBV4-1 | CASSLGTGNTEAFF
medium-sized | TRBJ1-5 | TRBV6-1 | CASNPGLIGLFQHF
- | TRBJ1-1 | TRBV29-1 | CSVVNSMNTEAFF
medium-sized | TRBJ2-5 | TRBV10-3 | CAIGGGVLETQYF
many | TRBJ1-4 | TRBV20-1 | CSARADYRKLFF
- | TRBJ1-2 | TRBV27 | CASSRRDRGTYGYTF
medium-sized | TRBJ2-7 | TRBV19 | CASSIDPPGLAGDEQYF
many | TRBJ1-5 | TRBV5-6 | CASSYRGQPQHF
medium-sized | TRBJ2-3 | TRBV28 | CASSLSGGETDTQYF
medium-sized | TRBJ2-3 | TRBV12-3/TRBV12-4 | CASSFDGGPDTQYF
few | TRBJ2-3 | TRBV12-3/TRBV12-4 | CASSPQQGAADTQYF
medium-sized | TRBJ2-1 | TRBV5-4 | CASSLDSGITDEQFF
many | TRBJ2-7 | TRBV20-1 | CSAELAGGYEQYF
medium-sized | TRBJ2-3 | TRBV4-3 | CASSQADTQYF
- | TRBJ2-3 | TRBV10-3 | CAITPQGTTDTQYF
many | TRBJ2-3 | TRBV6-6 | CASLDRVLGDTQYF
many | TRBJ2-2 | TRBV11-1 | CASSFRSDAGELFF
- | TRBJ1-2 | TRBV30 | CAWSAVGEGARGYTF
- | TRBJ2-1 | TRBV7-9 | CASSSLKSHEQFF
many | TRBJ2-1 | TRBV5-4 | CASSSAQGNYNEQFF
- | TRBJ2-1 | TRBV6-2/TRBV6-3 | CASSYSLNPSDEQFF
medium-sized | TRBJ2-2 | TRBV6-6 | CASRFNTGELFF
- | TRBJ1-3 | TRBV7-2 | CASSLDFRGPSGNTIYF
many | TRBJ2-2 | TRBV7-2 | CASSLDSNTGELFF
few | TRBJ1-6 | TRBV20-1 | CSANRQGSNSPLHF
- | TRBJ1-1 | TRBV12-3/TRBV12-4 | CASSEGPGFEAFF
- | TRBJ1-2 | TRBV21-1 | CASSLSGEVGYTF
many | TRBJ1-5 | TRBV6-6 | CASSPPRRDQYQPQHF
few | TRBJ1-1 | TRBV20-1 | CSAPRDGPEAFF
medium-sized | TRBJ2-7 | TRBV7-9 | CASSPAHRGHTDEQYF